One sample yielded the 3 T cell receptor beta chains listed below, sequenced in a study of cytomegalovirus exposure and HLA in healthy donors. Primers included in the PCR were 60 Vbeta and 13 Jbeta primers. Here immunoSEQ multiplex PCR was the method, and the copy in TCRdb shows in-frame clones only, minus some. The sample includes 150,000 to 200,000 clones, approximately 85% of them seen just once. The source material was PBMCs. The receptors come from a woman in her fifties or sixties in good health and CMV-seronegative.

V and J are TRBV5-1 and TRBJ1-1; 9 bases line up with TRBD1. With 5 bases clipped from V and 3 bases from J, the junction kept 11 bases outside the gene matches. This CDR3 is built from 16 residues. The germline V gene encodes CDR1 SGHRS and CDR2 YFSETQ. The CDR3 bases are TGCGCCAGCAGGGCTGGACAGGGGTCGATGTACACTGAAGCTTTCTTT. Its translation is CASRAGQGSMYTEAFF.

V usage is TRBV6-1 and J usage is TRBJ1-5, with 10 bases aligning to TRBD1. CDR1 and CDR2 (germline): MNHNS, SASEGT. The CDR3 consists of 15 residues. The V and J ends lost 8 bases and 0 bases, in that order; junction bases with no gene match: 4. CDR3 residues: CASQTGGSSNQPQHF. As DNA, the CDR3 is TGTGCCAGCCAGACAGGGGGCTCTAGCAATCAGCCCCAGCATTTT.

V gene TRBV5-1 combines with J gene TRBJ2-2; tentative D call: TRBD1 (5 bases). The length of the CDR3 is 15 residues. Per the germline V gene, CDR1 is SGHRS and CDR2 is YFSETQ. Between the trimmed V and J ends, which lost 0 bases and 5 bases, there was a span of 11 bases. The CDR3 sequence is CASSLEGLGTGELFF. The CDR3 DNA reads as TGCGCCAGCAGCTTGGAGGGGCTGGGAACCGGGGAGCTGTTTTTT.